What follows describes a single T cell receptor beta chain. The antigen is unknown. Once obtained from cultured CD4+ T cells, the DNA was sequenced using the Oncomine TCR Beta short-read assay. TCRdb used MiXCR to reprocess the PCR reads, holding one entry per CDR3 protein. The table includes approximately 17,000 distinct CDR3 sequences, around 55% detected once. The entry originates in a study of vaccination and CD4 T cells after COVID-19. Specified treatment: approximately 11-day PBMC culture with coronavirus spike peptide pools or control peptides (ViraFEST assay). US Alpha, Beta and Delta variants postdated the positive PCR dates, which ran from March to December 2020. Half-medium changes with fresh IL-2 medium occurred on days 3 and 7. The authors isolated CD4+ T cells by negative selection after 10 days of culture. The CDR3 spans 14 residues. The germline V gene encodes CDR1 ENHRY and CDR2 SYGVKD. V was pared by 4 bases and J by 9 bases, with 7 bases of the junction left unmatched.

The chain couples TRBV10-3 to TRBJ2-1; 9 bases line up with TRBD2. Sequenced sample: CD4+ T cells from blood, cultured in vitro. This clonotype was sampled from a human donor who had recovered from COVID-19. The CDR3 is CAISVGGGVSEQFF. The CDR3 DNA follows: TGTGCCATCAGTGTGGGCGGGGGGGTGAGTGAGCAGTTCTTC.